This TCR beta chain was recovered during a study of shared clonotypes between healthy human individuals. This CDR3 has 12 residues. V shed 6 bases and J shed 3 bases, with 9 bases lying between them. The germline V gene encodes CDR1 MDHEN and CDR2 SYDVKM. Only in-frame clones appear in the TCRdb table, and some are missing; sequencing was by immunoSEQ multiplex PCR. The table records about 2,200,000 clones, under 95% of them present only once. Naive CD8 populations comprised CD45RO-negative cells positively selected for CCR7, excluding terminally differentiated effector memory CD45RA+ cells. Specimen: naive CD8+ T cells from PBMCs. The V gene is TRBV28, the J gene TRBJ2-7; D is unresolved. The sequence was obtained from a man younger than 30 in good health. Some clones in this sample may be carry-over from other donors' samples. CDR3 residues: CASRYQGYEQYF. The DNA of the CDR3 is TGTGCCAGCAGGTACCAAGGCTACGAGCAGTACTTC.